One and the same sample provided the 14 T cell receptor beta chains below, sequenced in a study of cytomegalovirus exposure and HLA in healthy donors. PCR amplification relied on 60 Vbeta primers (plus 13 Jbeta primers). Measured with immunoSEQ multiplex PCR; TCRdb has only the in-frame clones, and not every one. The top ten hold roughly 2.1% of the sample, which has approximately 140,000 clones, 82% seen once. Input material: PBMCs. The receptor set was obtained from a woman aged 40 to 55 in good health and CMV-seronegative.

The chain recombines TRBV6-6 with TRBJ1-5; weak D call: TRBD1 (5 bases). CDR3 length: 14 residues. CDR1 and CDR2 (germline): MNHNY, SVGAGI (reference sequence). The V end lost 6 bases, the J end lost 5 bases, and 14 bases lay between the germline ends. CDR3 protein: CASSNSLGDQPQHF. In nucleotides, the CDR3 is TGTGCCAGCAGCAACTCCTTAGGGGATCAGCCCCAGCATTTT.

This chain links TRBV7-2 with TRBJ2-7, with D perhaps matching TRBD1 (6 bases). V dropped 1 base and J dropped 4 bases, with 14 bases sitting between them. The CDR3 runs to 15 residues. CDR1 is SGHTA, CDR2 FQGNSA, per germline. The CDR3 region is CASSLVVGARYEQYF. The CDR3 nucleotides read TGTGCCAGCAGCTTAGTAGTGGGGGCGAGGTACGAGCAGTACTTC.

The rearrangement uses TRBV5-1 and TRBJ1-2; tentative D call: TRBD1 (6 bases). The V end lost 4 bases, the J end lost 10 bases, and 26 bases lay between the germline ends. The CDR3 consists of 16 residues. Germline CDR1 is SGHRS and CDR2 is YFSETQ. CDR3 protein: CASSASRGAGLLVYTF. The CDR3 coding sequence is TGCGCCAGCAGCGCCTCCCGGGGGGCAGGGCTGCTAGTCTACACCTTC.

The V gene is TRBV7-9, the J gene TRBJ2-7; 11 positions match TRBD2. Germline assignment: CDR1 SEHNR and CDR2 FQNEAQ (reference sequence). V gave up 5 bases and J gave up 7 bases; unmatched junction bases: 16. The CDR3 has 17 residues. The CDR3: CASSPSPLAGEWLEQYF. The CDR3 coding sequence is TGTGCCAGCAGCCCTTCCCCACTAGCGGGAGAATGGTTGGAGCAGTACTTC.

This clone came up once. The chain joins TRBV7-2 to TRBJ1-3; 7 bases line up with TRBD1. Per germline, CDR1 SGHTA and CDR2 FQGNSA. The CDR3 sequence is 13 residues long. V lost 9 bases, J lost 5 bases, and 7 bases stayed unmatched. CDR3 sequence: CASTGDKRNTIYF. CDR3 nucleotides: TGTGCCAGTACAGGGGACAAACGAAACACCATATATTTT.

CDR3 sequence (DNA): TGTGCCAGCAGCTCCAGACAGGGTAATTTCGCTGGGGCCAACGTCCTGACTTTC. This sequence encodes CASSSRQGNFAGANVLTF. This sequence joins TRBV7-2 and TRBJ2-6; 7 nucleotides agree with TRBD1. The V gene end was trimmed by 4 bases and the J gene end by 2 bases; junction bases not matched to a gene: 11. This CDR3 has 18 amino acids. Germline CDR1 reads SGHTA; CDR2 reads FQGNSA.

The chain recombines TRBV4-2 with TRBJ2-5; 13 bases match TRBD2. The CDR3 extends over 17 amino acids. Per germline, CDR1 LGHNA and CDR2 YNFKEQ. V shed 1 base and J 2 bases; nucleotides not matched to a gene: 4. CDR3 in amino acids: CASSQGRTSGRQETQYF. The CDR3 DNA follows: TGTGCCAGCAGCCAAGGCAGGACTAGCGGGAGACAAGAGACCCAGTACTTC.

This chain connects TRBV19 to TRBJ1-2; maybe TRBD1 (6 bases). With 4 bases removed from V and 5 bases from J, the gap between germline ends came to 11 bases. In germline, CDR1 is LNHDA, CDR2 SQIVND (reference sequence). CDR3 size: 13 residues. The CDR3 nucleotides are TGTGCCAGTAGTAGACAGGAGAGTTATGGCTACACCTTC. Translating gives CASSRQESYGYTF.

V gene TRBV19 combines with J gene TRBJ2-1, with a weak D call TRBD2 (6 bases). Trimming shortened V by 1 base and J by 6 bases, and 13 bases separated the two germline ends. This CDR3 has 15 amino acids. CDR1 and CDR2 (germline): LNHDA, SQIVND (reference sequence). Here the CDR3 DNA reads TGTGCCAGTAGTATAGCGGCGGGAAATCCCAATGAGCAGTTCTTC. It codes for CASSIAAGNPNEQFF.

This rearrangement joins TRBV9 to TRBJ2-3, with 7 bases that match TRBD2. CDR3 length: 14 amino acids. With V trimmed by 1 base and J by 4 bases, 3 bases remained unmatched. CDR1 and CDR2 (germline): SGDLS, YYNGEE. The CDR3 nucleotides read TGTGCCAGCAGCGTAAATGGGGGGGCAGATACGCAGTATTTT. This gives the protein CASSVNGGADTQYF.

Only a few counts were recorded for this clone. This rearrangement joins TRBV4-2 to TRBJ2-2; unclear D gene. This CDR3 has 12 amino acids. Germline CDR1 LGHNA, CDR2 YNFKEQ. V was pared by 5 bases and J by 8 bases, with 9 bases between. CDR3 nucleotide sequence: TGTGCCAGCAGCATAGAAACGGGGGAGCTGTTTTTT. Its protein product is CASSIETGELFF.

The V and J genes are TRBV28 and TRBJ1-4, with unresolved D. The CDR3 extends over 15 amino acids. Trimming took off 5 bases at V and 3 bases at J, with 13 bases between the two ends. CDR1 MDHEN and CDR2 SYDVKM come from the germline V gene. The DNA for the CDR3 is TGTGCCAGCAGTCCTTCCCTCGGGTCTAATGAAAAACTGTTTTTT. Translation gives CASSPSLGSNEKLFF.

This chain uses TRBV27 with TRBJ2-1; 12 bases are a match to TRBD2. This CDR3 has 16 amino acids. Unmatched junction bases numbered 4, after V lost 5 bases and J lost 2 bases. Germline V gene data show CDR1 as MNHEY and CDR2 as SMNVEV (reference sequence). CDR3 DNA sequence: TGTGCCAGCAGTATCCTAGCGGGAGGGACCTACAATGAGCAGTTCTTC. Translation: CASSILAGGTYNEQFF.

This clone was recorded once. The chain uses TRBV4-3 and TRBJ2-1; possible D gene TRBD1, 5 bases. CDR1 and CDR2 (germline): LGHNA, YSLEER. Trimming took 5 bases from V and 7 from J, leaving 18 bases between them. CDR3 length equals 15 residues. CDR3 in DNA: TGCGCCAGCAGCGAAGTGGGTAGGGGTTCAAATGAGCAGTTCTTC. Translated: CASSEVGRGSNEQFF.